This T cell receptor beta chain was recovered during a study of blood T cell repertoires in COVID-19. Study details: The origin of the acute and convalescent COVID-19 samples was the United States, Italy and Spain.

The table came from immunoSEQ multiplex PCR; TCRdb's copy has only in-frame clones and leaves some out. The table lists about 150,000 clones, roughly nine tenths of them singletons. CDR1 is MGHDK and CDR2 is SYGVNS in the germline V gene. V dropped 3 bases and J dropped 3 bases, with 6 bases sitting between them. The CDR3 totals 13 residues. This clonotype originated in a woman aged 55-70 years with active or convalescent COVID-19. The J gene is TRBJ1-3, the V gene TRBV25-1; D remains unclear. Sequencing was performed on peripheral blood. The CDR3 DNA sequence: TGTGCCAGCAGTGACGGGTATGGAAACACCATATATTTT. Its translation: CASSDGYGNTIYF.